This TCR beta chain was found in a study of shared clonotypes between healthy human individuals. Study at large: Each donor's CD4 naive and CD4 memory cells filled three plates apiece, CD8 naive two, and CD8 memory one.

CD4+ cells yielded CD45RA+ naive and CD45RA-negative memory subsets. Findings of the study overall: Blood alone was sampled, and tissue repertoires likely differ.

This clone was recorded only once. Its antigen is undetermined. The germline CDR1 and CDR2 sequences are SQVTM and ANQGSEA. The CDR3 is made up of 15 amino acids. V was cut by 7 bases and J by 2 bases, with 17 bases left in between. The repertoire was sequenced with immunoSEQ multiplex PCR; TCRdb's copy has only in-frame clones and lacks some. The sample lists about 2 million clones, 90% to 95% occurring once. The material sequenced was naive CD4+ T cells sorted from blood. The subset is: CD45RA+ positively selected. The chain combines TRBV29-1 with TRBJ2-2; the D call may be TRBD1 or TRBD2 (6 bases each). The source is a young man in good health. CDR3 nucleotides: TGCAGCGCCAACGTGGGGGGCCCAAACACCGGGGAGCTGTTTTTT. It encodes CSANVGGPNTGELFF.